Here is one T cell receptor beta chain with its context. Looked up from germline, CDR1 is MGHDK and CDR2 is SYGVNS. This CDR3 has 15 amino acids. The V end was cut by 3 bases, the J end by 8 bases, with 16 bases between. The entry originates in a study of chemoradiotherapy in HPV16-positive cancers. Sequenced by immunoSEQ multiplex PCR; TCRdb stores in-frame clones only, minus some. The repertoire holds 6,000 to 7,500 clones, 80% to 95% seen once, with over 1.5% in the top ten. The sample was blood, taken from a patient who underwent chemoradiotherapy. The source of this sequence is a human donor with HPV-associated anogenital cancer. This chain joins TRBV25-1 and TRBJ1-4, with D unresolved. The CDR3 sequence: CASSDPRPRGEKLFF. Here the CDR3 DNA reads TGTGCCAGCAGTGACCCCCGTCCCCGAGGGGAAAAACTGTTTTTT.